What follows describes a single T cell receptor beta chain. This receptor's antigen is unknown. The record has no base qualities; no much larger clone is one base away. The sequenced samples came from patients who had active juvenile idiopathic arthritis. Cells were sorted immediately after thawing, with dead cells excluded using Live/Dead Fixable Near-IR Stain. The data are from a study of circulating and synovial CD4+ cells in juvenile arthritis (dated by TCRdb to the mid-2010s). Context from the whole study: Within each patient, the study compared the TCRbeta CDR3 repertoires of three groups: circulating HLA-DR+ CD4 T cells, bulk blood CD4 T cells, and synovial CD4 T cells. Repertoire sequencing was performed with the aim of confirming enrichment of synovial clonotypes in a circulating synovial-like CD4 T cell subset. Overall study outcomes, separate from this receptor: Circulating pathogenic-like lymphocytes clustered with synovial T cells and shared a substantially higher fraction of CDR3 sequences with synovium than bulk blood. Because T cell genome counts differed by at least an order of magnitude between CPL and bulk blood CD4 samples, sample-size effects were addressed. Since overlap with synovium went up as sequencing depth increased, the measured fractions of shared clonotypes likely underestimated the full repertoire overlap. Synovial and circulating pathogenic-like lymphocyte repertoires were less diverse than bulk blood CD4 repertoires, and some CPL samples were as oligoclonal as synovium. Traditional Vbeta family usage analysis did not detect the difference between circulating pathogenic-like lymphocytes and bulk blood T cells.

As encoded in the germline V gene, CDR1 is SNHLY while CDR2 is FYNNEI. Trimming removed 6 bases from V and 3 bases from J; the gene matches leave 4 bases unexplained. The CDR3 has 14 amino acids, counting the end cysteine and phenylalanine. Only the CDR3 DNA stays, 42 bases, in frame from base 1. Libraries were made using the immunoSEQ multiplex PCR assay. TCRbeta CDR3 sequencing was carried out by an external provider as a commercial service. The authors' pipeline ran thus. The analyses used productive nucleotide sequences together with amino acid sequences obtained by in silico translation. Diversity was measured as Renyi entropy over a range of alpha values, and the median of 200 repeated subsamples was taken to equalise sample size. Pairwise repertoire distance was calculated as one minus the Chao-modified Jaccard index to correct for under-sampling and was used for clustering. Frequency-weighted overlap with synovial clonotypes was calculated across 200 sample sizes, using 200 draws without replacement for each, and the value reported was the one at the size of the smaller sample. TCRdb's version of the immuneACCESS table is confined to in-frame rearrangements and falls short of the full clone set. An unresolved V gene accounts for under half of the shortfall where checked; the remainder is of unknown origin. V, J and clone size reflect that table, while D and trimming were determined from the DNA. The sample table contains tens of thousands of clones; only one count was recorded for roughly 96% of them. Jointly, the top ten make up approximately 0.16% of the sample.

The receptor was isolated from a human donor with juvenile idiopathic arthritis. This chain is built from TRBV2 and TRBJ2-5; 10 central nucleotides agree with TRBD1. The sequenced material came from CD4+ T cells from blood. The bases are TGTGCCAGCAGGCCCGGACAGGGGGAAGAGACCCAGTACTTC. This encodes CASRPGQGEETQYF.